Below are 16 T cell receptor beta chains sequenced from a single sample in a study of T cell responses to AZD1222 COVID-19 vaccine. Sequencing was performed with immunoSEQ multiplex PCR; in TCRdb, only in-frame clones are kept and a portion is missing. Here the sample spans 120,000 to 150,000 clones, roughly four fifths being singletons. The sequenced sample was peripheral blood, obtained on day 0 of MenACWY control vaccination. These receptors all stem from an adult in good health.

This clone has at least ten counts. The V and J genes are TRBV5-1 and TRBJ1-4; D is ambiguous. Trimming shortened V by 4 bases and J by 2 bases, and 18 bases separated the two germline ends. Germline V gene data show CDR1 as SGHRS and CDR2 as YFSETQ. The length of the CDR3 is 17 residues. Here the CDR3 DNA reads TGCGCCAGCAGCCCGAACACCCCGTCGTCGACTAATGAAAAACTGTTTTTT. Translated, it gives CASSPNTPSSTNEKLFF. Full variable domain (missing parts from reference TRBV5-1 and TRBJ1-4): KAGVTQTPRYLIKTRGQQVTLSCSPISGHRSVSWYQQTPGQGLQFLFEYFSETQRNKGNFPGRFSGRQFSNSRSEMNVSTLELGDSALYLCASSPNTPSSTNEKLFFGSGTQLSVL.

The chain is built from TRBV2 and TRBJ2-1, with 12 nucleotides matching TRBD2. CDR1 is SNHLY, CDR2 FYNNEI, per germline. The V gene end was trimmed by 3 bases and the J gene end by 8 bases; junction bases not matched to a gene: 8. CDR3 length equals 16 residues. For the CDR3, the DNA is TGTGCCAGCAGTGATATGTCTAGCGGGGGGGCCTATGAGCAGTTCTTC. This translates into CASSDMSSGGAYEQFF. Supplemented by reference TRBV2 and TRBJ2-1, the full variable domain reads EPEVTQTPSHQVTQMGQEVILRCVPISNHLYFYWYRQILGQKVEFLVSFYNNEISEKSEIFDDQFSVERPDGSNFTLKIRSTKLEDSAMYFCASSDMSSGGAYEQFFGPGTRLTVL.

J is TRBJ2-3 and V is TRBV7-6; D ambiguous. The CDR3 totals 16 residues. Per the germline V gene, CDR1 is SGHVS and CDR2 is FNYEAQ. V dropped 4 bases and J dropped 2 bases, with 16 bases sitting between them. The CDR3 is CASSSLGRSPTDTQYF. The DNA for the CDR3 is TGTGCCAGCAGCTCTCTGGGCAGGAGCCCCACAGATACGCAGTATTTT.

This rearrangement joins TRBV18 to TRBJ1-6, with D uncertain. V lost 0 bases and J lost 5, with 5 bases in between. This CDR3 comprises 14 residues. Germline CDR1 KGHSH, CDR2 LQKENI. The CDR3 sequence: CASSPPGNNSPLHF. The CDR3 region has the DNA TGTGCCAGCTCACCACCGGGGAATAATTCACCCCTCCACTTT.

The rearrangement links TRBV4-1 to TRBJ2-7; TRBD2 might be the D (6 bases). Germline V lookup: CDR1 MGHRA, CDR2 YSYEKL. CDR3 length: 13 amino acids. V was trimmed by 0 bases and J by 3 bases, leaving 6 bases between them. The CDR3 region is CASSQEEGYEQYF. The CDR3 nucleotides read TGCGCCAGCAGCCAAGAGGAGGGCTACGAGCAGTACTTC.

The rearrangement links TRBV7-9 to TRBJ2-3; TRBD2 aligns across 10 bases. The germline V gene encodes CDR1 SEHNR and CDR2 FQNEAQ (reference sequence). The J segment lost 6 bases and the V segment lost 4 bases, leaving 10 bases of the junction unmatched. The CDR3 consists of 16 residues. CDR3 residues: CASSSDVAGGRDTQYF. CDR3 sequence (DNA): TGTGCCAGCAGCTCCGACGTAGCGGGGGGTAGGGATACGCAGTATTTT. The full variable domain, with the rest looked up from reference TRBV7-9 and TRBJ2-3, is DTGVSQNPRHKITKRGQNVTFRCDPISEHNRLYWYRQTLGQGPEFLTYFQNEAQLEKSRLLSDRFSAERPKGSFSTLEIQRTEQGDSAMYLCASSSDVAGGRDTQYFGPGTRLTVL.

The CDR3 protein is CASSFFGGRSNYEQYF. DNA of the CDR3: TGTGCCAGCAGTTTCTTTGGGGGGAGGAGTAACTACGAGCAGTACTTC. This rearrangement joins TRBV27 to TRBJ2-7, with D possibly matching TRBD2 (6 bases). Germline CDR1 reads MNHEY; CDR2 reads SMNVEV (reference sequence). The CDR3 loop spans 16 amino acids. V lost 3 bases and J lost 3, with 18 bases in between.

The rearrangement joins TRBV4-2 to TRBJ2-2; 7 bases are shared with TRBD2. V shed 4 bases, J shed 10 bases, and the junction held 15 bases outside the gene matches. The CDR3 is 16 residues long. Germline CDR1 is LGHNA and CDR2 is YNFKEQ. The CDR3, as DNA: TGTGCCAGCAGCCCCTCGGGGGGACCCGCCCGTTTGGAGCTGTTTTTT. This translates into CASSPSGGPARLELFF.

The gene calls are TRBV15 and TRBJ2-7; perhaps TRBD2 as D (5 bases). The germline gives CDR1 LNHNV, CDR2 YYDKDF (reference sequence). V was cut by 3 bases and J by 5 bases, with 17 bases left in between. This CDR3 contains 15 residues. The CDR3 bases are TGTGCCACCAGCAGTGGAAGGGCGATGGAGGACGAGCAGTACTTC. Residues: CATSSGRAMEDEQYF.

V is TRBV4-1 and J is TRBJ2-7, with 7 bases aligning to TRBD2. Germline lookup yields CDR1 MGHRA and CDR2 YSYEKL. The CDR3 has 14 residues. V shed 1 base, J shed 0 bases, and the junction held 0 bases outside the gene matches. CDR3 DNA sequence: TGCGCCAGCAGCCAAGGGACTAGCTCCTACGAGCAGTACGTC. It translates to CASSQGTSSYEQYV.

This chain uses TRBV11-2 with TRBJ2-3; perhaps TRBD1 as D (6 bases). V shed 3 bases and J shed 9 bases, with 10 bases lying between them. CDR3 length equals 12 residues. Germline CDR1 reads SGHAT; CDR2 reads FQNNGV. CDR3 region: CASSLARGTQYF. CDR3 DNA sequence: TGTGCCAGCAGCTTGGCTAGGGGGACGCAGTATTTT.

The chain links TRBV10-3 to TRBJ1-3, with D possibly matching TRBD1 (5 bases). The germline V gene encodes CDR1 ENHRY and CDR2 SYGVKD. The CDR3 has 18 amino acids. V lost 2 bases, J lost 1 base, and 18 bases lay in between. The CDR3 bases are TGTGCCATCAGTGAGCTGGCTCCCGGGGCCGAATCTGGAAACACCATATATTTT. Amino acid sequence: CAISELAPGAESGNTIYF.

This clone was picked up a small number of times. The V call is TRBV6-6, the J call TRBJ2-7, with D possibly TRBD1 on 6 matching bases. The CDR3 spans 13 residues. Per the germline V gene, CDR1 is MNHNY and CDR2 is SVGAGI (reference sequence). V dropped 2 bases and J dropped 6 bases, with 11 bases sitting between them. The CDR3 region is CASSYIQGGEQYV. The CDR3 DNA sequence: TGTGCCAGCAGTTACATACAGGGCGGCGAGCAGTACGTC.

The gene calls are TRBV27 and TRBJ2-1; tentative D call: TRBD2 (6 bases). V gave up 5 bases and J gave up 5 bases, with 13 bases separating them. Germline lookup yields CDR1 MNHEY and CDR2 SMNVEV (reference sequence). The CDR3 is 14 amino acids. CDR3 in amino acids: CASSPWGLHNEQFF. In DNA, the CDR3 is TGTGCCAGCAGTCCATGGGGACTCCACAATGAGCAGTTCTTC.

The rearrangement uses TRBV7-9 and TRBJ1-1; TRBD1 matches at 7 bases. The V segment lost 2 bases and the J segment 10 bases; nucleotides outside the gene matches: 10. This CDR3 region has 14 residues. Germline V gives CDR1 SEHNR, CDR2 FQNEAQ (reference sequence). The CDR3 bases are TGTGCCAGCAGCTTATTTTCGGACAGGAAGGCAGCTTTCTTT. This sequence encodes CASSLFSDRKAAFF.

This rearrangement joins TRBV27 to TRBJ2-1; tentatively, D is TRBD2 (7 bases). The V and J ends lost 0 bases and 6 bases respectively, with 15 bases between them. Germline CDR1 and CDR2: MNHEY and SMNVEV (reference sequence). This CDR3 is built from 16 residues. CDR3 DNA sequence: TGTGCCAGCAGTTTATCGATCGGGGGGCAAGGCAATGAGCAGTTCTTC. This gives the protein CASSLSIGGQGNEQFF.